The clone carrying this T cell receptor beta chain was recorded at least ten times. The sample comes from a study of T-cell reconstitution after alpha-beta-depleted transplantation in children. Germline assignment: CDR1 MNHNS and CDR2 SASEGT. This CDR3 has 15 amino acids. Trimming pared 6 bases from V and 8 bases from J, leaving 19 bases between. The TCRbeta library incorporated unique molecular identifiers. TCRdb reprocessed the PCR reads via MiXCR and lists one record per CDR3 protein. The sample includes fewer than 350,000 distinct CDR3 sequences, 9.5% to 13% of them seen just once. The sample was PBMCs, taken before TCRalphabeta/CD19-depleted stem cell transplant. The chain has TRBV6-1 and TRBJ1-4; perhaps TRBD1 as D (5 bases). This receptor was taken from a boy younger than two with acute myeloid leukemia, due to receive a stem cell transplant. Here the CDR3 reads CASSPRDLRGEKLFF. The CDR3 DNA reads as TGTGCCAGCAGCCCGAGGGATTTGAGGGGAGAAAAACTGTTTTTT.